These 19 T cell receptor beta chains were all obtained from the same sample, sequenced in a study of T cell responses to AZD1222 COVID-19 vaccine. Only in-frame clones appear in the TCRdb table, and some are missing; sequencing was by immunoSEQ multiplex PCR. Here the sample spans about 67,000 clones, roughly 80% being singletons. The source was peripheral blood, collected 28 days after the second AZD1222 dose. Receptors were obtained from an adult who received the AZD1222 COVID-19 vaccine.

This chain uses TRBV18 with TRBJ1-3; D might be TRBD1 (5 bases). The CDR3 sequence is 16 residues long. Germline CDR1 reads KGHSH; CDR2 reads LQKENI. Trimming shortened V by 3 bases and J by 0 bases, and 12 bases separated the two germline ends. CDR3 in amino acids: CASSPAGAGSGNTIYF. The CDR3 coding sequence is TGTGCCAGCTCACCGGCCGGGGCCGGCTCTGGAAACACCATATATTTT. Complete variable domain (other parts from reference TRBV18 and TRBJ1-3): NAGVMQNPRHLVRRRGQEARLRCSPMKGHSHVYWYRQLPEEGLKFMVYLQKENIIDESGMPKERFSAEFPKEGPSILRIQQVVRGDSAAYFCASSPAGAGSGNTIYFGEGSWLTVV.

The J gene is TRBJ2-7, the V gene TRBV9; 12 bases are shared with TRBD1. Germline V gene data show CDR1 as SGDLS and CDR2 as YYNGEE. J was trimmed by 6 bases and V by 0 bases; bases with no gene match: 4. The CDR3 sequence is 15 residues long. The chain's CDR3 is CASSVEGTGGFEQYF. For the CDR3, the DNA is TGTGCCAGCAGCGTAGAGGGGACAGGGGGCTTCGAGCAGTACTTC.

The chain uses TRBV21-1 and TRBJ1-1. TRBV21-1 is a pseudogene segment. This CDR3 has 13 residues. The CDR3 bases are TGTGCCAGCAGCACTACAGCGCCCCTCGAAGCTTTCTTT. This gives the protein CASSTTAPLEAFF.

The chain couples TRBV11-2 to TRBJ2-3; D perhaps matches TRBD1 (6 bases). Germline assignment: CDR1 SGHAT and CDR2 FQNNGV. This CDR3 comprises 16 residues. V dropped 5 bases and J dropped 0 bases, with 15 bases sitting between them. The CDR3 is CASSPRWGHSTDTQYF. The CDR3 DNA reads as TGTGCCAGCAGCCCAAGGTGGGGACATAGCACAGATACGCAGTATTTT.

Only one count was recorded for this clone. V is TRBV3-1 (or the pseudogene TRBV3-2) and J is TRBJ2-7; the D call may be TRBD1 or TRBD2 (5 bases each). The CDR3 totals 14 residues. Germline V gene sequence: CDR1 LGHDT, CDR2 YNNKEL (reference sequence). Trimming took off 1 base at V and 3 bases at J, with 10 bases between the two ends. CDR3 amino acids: CASSQVWGYYEQYF. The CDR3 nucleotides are TGTGCCAGCAGCCAAGTCTGGGGGTACTACGAGCAGTACTTC.

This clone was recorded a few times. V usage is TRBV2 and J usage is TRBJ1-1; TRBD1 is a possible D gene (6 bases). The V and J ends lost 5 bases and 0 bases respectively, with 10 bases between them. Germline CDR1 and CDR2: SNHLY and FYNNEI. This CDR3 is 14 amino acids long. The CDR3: CASSSGHLNTEAFF. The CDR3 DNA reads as TGTGCCAGCAGTTCGGGACACCTGAACACTGAAGCTTTCTTT.

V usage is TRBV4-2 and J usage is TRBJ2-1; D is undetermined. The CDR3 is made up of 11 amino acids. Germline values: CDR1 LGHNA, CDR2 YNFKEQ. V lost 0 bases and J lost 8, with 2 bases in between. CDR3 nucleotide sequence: TGTGCCAGCAGCCAAGACGATGAGCAGTTCTTC. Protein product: CASSQDDEQFF.

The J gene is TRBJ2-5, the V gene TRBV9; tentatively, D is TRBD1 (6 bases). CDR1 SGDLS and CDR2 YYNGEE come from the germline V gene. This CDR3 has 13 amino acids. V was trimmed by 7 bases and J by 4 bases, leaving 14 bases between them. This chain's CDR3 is CASDRKGSETQYF. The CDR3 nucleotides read TGTGCCAGCGACAGGAAAGGTTCAGAGACCCAGTACTTC.

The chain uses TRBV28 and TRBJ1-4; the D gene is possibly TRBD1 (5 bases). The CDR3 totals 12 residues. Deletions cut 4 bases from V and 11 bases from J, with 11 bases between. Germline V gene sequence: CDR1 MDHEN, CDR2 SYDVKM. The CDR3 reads CASSYLTEKLFF. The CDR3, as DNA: TGTGCCAGCAGTTACCTGACAGAGAAACTGTTTTTT.

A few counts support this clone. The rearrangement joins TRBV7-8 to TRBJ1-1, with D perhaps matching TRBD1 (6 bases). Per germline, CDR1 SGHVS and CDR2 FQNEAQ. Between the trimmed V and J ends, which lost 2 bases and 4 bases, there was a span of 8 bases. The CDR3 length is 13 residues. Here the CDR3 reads CASSLQGRTEAFF. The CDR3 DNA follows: TGTGCCAGCAGCTTACAGGGGCGCACTGAAGCTTTCTTT.

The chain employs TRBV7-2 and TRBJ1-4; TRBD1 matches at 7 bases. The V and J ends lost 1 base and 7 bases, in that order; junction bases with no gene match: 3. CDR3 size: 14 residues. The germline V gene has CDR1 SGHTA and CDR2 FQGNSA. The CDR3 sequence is CASSLGGGSEKLFF. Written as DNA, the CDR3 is TGTGCCAGCAGCTTAGGAGGGGGCAGTGAAAAACTGTTTTTT.

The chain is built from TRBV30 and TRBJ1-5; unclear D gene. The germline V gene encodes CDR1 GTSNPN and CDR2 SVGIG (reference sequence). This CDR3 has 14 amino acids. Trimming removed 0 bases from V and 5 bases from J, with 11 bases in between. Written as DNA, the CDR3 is TGTGCCTGGAGTGTTTCACACGACGATCAGCCCCAGCATTTT. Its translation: CAWSVSHDDQPQHF.

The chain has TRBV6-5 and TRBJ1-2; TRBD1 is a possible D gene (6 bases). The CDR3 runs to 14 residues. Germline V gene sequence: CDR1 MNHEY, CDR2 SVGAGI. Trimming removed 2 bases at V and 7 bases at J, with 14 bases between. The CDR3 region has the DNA TGTGCCAGCAGTTACGAGGCTTTAGGGGGTGGCTACACCTTC. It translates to CASSYEALGGGYTF.

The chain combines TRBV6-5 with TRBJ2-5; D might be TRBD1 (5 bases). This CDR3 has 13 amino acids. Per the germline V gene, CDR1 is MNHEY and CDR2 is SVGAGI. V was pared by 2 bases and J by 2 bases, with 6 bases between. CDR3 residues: CASSYDSQETQYF. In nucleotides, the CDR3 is TGTGCCAGCAGTTACGACAGTCAAGAGACCCAGTACTTC.

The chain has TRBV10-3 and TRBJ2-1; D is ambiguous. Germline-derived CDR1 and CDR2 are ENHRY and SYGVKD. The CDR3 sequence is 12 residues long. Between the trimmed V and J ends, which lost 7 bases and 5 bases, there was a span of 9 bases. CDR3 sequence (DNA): TGTGCCATCACCTCGTTCAACAATGAGCAGTTCTTC. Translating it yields CAITSFNNEQFF.

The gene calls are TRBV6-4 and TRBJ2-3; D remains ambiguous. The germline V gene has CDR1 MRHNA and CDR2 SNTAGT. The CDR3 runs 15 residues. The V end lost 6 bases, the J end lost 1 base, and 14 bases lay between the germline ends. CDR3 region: CASSAPGRGTDTQYF. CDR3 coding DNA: TGTGCCAGCAGCGCCCCGGGCAGAGGCACAGATACGCAGTATTTT.

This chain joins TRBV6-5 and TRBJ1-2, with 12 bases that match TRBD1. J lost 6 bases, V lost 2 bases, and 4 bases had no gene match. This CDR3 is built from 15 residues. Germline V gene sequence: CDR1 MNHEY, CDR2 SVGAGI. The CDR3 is CASSYPGTGGNGYTF. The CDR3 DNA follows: TGTGCCAGCAGTTACCCCGGGACAGGGGGCAATGGCTACACCTTC.

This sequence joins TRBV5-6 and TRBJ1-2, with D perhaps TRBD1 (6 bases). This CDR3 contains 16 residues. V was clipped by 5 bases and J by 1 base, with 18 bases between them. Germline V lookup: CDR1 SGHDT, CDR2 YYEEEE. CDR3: CASRGGFGHFNYGYTF. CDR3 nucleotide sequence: TGTGCCAGCAGGGGGGGCTTCGGACATTTTAACTATGGCTACACCTTC.

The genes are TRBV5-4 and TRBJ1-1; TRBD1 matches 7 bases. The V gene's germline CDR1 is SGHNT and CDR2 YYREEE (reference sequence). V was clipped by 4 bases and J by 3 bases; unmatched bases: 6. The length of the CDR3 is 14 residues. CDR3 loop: CASSLRQGDTEAFF. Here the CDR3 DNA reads TGTGCCAGCAGCCTCCGACAGGGAGACACTGAAGCTTTCTTT. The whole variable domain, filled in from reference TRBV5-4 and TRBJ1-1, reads ETGVTQSPTHLIKTRGQQVTLRCSSQSGHNTVSWYQQALGQGPQFIFQYYREEENGRGNFPPRFSGLQFPNYSSELNVNALELDDSALYLCASSLRQGDTEAFFGQGTRLTVV.